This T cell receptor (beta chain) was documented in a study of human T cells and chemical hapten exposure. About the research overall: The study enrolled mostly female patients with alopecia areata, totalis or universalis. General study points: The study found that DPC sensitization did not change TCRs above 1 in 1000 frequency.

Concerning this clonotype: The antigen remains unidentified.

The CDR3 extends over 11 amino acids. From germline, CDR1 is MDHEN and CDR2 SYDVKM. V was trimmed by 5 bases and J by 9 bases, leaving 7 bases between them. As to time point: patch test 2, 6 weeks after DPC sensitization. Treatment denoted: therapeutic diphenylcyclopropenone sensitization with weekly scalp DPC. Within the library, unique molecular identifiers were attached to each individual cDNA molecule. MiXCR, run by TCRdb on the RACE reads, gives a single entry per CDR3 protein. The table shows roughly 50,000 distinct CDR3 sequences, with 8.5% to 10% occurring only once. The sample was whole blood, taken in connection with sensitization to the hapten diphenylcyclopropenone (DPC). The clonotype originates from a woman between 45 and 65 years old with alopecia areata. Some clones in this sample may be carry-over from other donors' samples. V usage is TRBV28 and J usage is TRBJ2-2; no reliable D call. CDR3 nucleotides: TGTGCCAGCAGTATGACCCGGGAGCTGTTTTTT. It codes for CASSMTRELFF. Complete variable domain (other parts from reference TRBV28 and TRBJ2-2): DVKVTQSSRYLVKRTGEKVFLECVQDMDHENMFWYRQDPGLGLRLIYFSYDVKMKEKGDIPEGYSVSREKKERFSLILESASTNQTSMYLCASSMTRELFFGEGSRLTVL.